The 10 T cell receptor beta chains below all came from one sample that was sequenced in a study of blood T cell repertoires in COVID-19. Sequencing used immunoSEQ multiplex PCR; TCRdb keeps in-frame clones, though not all of them. The sample consists of about 360,000 clones, 80% to 90% of them appearing once. Material: peripheral blood. The receptors stem from a woman in her sixties with COVID-19, enrolled during active disease.

This clone was counted only a few times. The gene calls are TRBV10-3 and TRBJ1-6; TRBD1 agrees at 10 bases. This CDR3 is built from 19 residues. CDR1 and CDR2 (germline): ENHRY, SYGVKD. V dropped 0 bases and J dropped 8; count of bases not matched to a gene: 13. The CDR3 spells CAISESGTGVVYNDSPLHF. CDR3 coding DNA: TGTGCCATCAGTGAGTCGGGGACAGGGGTTGTCTATAATGATTCACCCCTCCACTTT.

V is TRBV3-1 (or the pseudogene TRBV3-2) and J is TRBJ1-2, with 9 bases fitting TRBD1. CDR3 size: 15 residues. The J segment lost 4 bases and the V segment lost 5 bases, leaving 8 bases of the junction unmatched. Germline V lookup: CDR1 LGHDT, CDR2 YNNKEL (reference sequence). CDR3 residues: CASSSNRGLSYGYTF. In DNA form, the CDR3 reads TGTGCCAGCAGCTCCAACAGGGGGCTTAGCTATGGCTACACCTTC.

This chain uses TRBV11-2 with TRBJ2-2; D unclear. V was trimmed by 5 bases and J by 4 bases, leaving 8 bases between them. The CDR3 runs to 13 residues. The V gene's germline CDR1 is SGHAT and CDR2 FQNNGV. CDR3 DNA sequence: TGTGCCAGCAGCCTAACCTCCACCGGGGAGCTGTTTTTT. Encoded protein: CASSLTSTGELFF.

This chain links TRBV19 with TRBJ2-6; D may be TRBD1 (5 bases). V lost 6 bases and J 1 base, leaving 7 bases between the germline ends. Germline V gene sequence: CDR1 LNHDA, CDR2 SQIVND (reference sequence). CDR3 size: 14 residues. The CDR3: CASRQGSGANVLTF. CDR3 in DNA: TGTGCCAGTAGGCAGGGTTCTGGGGCCAACGTCCTGACTTTC.

DNA of the CDR3: TGTGCCAGCTCACCAACAGGTTCTGAAAAACTGTTTTTT. This codes for CASSPTGSEKLFF. The chain links TRBV18 to TRBJ1-4; possible D gene TRBD1, 5 bases. Germline V lookup: CDR1 KGHSH, CDR2 LQKENI. CDR3 length: 13 residues. V gave up 2 bases and J gave up 7 bases, with 8 bases separating them.

The CDR3, as DNA: TGTGCCAGCAGCCTTAGACAGGGGGTTTTCTATGGCTACACCTTC. Encoded protein: CASSLRQGVFYGYTF. The chain has TRBV7-8 and TRBJ1-2; TRBD1 aligns across 9 bases. The germline V gene encodes CDR1 SGHVS and CDR2 FQNEAQ. CDR3 length equals 15 residues. The V gene end was trimmed by 5 bases and the J gene end by 4 bases; junction bases not matched to a gene: 8.

The chain has TRBV27 and TRBJ2-5, with 8 bases matching TRBD2. Germline CDR1 reads MNHEY; CDR2 reads SMNVEV (reference sequence). The CDR3 loop spans 17 amino acids. V trimming: 6 bases; J trimming: 3 bases; junction bases outside the gene matches: 15. The CDR3 DNA reads as TGTGCCAGCAGCCTAAGGGGGGGAAGCGGGGGCAAAGAGACCCAGTACTTC. Amino acids: CASSLRGGSGGKETQYF.

There are a few counts of this clone. The chain has TRBV10-3 and TRBJ1-1, with 8 bases aligning to TRBD1. There are 14 residues in the CDR3. Germline CDR1 and CDR2: ENHRY and SYGVKD. Trimming cost V 7 bases and J 0 bases; bases outside gene matches: 4. The CDR3 here is CAINQGALNTEAFF. The CDR3 region has the DNA TGTGCCATCAATCAGGGGGCCTTGAACACTGAAGCTTTCTTT.

This chain joins TRBV7-6 and TRBJ1-5; D is uncertain. Trimming cost V 0 bases and J 5 bases, with 14 bases left between them. Germline loops: CDR1 SGHVS, CDR2 FNYEAQ. This CDR3 is 16 amino acids long. The CDR3 loop reads CASSLAPSSEYQPQHF. Written as DNA, the CDR3 is TGTGCCAGCAGCTTAGCGCCGAGTTCCGAATATCAGCCCCAGCATTTT.

The rearrangement uses TRBV7-3 and TRBJ2-5; 8 bases map to TRBD1. Germline CDR1 SGHTA, CDR2 FQGTGA. The CDR3 loop spans 14 amino acids. V shed 3 bases, J shed 3 bases, and the junction held 3 bases outside the gene matches. DNA for the CDR3: TGTGCCAGCAGCTTCCAGGGGGCCGAAGAGACCCAGTACTTC. It translates to CASSFQGAEETQYF. Full variable domain (rest looked up from reference TRBV7-3 and TRBJ2-5): GAGVSQTPSNKVTEKGKYVELRCDPISGHTALYWYRQSLGQGPEFLIYFQGTGAADDSGLPNDRFFAVRPEGSVSTLKIQRTERGDSAVYLCASSFQGAEETQYFGPGTRLLVL.